This TCR beta chain came from a study of blood T cell repertoires in COVID-19. Turning to the study itself: Samples of COVID-19 (acute and convalescent) were obtained from the United States, Italy and Spain. Sample material is recorded as cDNA or gDNA derived from T cells, B-cell-depleted T cells, or PBMCs.

Repertoires were generated with immunoSEQ multiplex PCR, while TCRdb's copy carries only in-frame clones and drops some. Altogether a few hundred thousand clones are present, around 86% being singletons, with the ten largest covering roughly 4.1%. The CDR3 sequence is 16 residues long. The V gene's germline CDR1 is SSHAT and CDR2 FNYEAQ (reference sequence). The germline V and J ends were trimmed by 5 bases and 3 bases, with 19 bases remaining between them. This chain uses TRBV7-7 with TRBJ2-5, with D maybe TRBD2 (7 bases). The TCR originated in a man between 45 and 60 years old with acute or convalescent COVID-19. The source material was peripheral blood. CDR3 sequence (DNA): TGTGCCAGCAGCCCCCAGGGGCGGGGGATCAAAGAGACCCAGTACTTC. Encoded protein: CASSPQGRGIKETQYF.